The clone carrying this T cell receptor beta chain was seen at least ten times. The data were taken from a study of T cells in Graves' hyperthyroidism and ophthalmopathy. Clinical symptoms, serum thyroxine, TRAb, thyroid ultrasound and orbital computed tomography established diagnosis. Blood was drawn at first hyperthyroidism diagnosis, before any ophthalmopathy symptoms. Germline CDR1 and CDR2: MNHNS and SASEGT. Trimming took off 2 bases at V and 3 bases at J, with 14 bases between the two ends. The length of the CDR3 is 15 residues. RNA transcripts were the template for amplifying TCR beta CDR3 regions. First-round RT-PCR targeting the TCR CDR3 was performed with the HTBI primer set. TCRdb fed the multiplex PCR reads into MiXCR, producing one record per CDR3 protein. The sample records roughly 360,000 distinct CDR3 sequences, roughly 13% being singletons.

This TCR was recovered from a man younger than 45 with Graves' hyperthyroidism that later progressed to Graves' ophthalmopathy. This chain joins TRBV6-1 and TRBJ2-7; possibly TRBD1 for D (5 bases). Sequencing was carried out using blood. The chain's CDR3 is CASSESLGDGYEQYF. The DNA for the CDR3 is TGTGCCAGCAGTGAAAGTTTAGGGGATGGCTACGAGCAGTACTTC.